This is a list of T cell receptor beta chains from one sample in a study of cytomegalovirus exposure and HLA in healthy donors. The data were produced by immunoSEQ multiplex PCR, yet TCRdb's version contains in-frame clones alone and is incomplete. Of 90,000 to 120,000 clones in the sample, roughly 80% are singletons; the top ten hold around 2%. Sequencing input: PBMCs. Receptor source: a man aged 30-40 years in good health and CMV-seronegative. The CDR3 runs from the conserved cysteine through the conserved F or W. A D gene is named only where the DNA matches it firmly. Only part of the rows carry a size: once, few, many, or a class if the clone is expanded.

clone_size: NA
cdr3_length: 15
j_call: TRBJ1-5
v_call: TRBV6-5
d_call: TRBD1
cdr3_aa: CASRSDRGSNQPQHF
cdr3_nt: TGTGCCAGCAGGTCAGACAGGGGTAGCAATCAGCCCCAGCATTTT

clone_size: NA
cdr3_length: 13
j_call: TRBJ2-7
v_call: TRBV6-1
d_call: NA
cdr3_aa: CASSLDRTYEQYF
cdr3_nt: TGTGCCAGCAGTTTAGACAGAACCTACGAGCAGTACTTC

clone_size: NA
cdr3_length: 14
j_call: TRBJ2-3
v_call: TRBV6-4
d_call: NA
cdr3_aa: CASSGGGGTDTQYF
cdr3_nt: TGTGCCAGCAGTGGAGGTGGAGGGACAGATACGCAGTATTTT

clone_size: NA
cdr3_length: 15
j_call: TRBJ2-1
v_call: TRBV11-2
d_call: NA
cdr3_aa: CASSRDRTLYNEQFF
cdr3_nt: TGTGCCAGCAGCAGAGACAGGACGCTTTACAATGAGCAGTTCTTC

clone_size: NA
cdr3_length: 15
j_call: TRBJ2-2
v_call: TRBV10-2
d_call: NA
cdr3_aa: CASTLPGLDTGELFF
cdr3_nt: TGCGCCAGCACCCTCCCGGGACTTGACACCGGGGAGCTGTTTTTT

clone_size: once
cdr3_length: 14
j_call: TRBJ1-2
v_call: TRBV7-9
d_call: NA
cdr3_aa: CASSRQVNSYGYTF
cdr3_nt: TGTGCCAGCAGCCGACAGGTGAATTCCTATGGCTACACCTTC

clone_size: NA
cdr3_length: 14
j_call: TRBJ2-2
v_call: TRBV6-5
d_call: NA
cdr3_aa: CASTGGQNTGELFF
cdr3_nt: TGTGCCAGCACTGGGGGACAGAACACCGGGGAGCTGTTTTTT

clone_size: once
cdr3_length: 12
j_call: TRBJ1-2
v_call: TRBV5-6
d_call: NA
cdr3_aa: CASSIVQGYYTF
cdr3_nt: TGTGCCAGCAGCATAGTACAGGGCTACTACACCTTC

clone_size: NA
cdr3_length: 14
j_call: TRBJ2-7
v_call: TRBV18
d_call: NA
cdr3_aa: CASSPAQGRGEQYF
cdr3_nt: TGTGCCAGCTCACCGGCCCAGGGGAGGGGCGAGCAGTACTTC

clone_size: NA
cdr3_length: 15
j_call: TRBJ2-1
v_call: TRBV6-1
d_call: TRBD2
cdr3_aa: CASRKPSGSYNEQFF
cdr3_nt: TGTGCCAGCAGGAAACCTAGCGGCAGCTACAATGAGCAGTTCTTC

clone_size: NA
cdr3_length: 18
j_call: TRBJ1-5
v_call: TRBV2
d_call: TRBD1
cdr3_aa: CTSSETGQGGVSNQPQHF
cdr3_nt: TGTACCAGCAGTGAGACGGGACAGGGAGGCGTCAGCAATCAGCCCCAGCATTTT

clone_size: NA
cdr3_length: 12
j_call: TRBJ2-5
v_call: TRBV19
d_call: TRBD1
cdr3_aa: CASRRTGETQYF
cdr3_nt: TGTGCCAGTAGAAGGACAGGAGAGACCCAGTACTTC

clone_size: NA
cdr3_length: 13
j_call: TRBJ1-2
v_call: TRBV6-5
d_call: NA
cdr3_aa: CASSYGELAGYTF
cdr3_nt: TGTGCCAGCAGTTATGGGGAGCTGGCAGGCTACACCTTC

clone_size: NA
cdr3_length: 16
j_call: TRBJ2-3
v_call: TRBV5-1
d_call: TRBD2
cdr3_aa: CASSLLSGGLTDTQYF
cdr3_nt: TGCGCCAGCAGCCTACTTAGCGGGGGACTCACAGATACGCAGTATTTT

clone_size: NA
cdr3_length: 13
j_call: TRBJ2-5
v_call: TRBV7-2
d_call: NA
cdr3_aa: CASSLEAAETQYF
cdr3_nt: TGTGCCAGCAGCTTAGAAGCTGCGGAGACCCAGTACTTC

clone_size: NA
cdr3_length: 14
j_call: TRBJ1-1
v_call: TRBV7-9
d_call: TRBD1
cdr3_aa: CASSSPDRDSEAFF
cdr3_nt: TGTGCCAGCAGCTCCCCGGACAGGGACTCTGAAGCTTTCTTT

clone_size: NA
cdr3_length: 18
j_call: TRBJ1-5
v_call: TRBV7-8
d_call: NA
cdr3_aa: CASSLEPGHLLSNQPQHF
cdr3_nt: TGTGCCAGCAGCTTAGAACCCGGACACTTGCTTAGCAATCAGCCCCAGCATTTT

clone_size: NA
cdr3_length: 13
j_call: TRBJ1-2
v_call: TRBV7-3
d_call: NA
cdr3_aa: CASSPGLLYGYTF
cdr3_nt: TGTGCCAGCAGCCCGGGACTGCTCTATGGCTACACCTTC

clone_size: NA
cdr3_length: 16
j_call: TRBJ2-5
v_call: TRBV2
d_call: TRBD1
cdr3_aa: CASSTPGARGRETQYF
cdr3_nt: TGTGCCAGCAGTACCCCCGGGGCAAGGGGGCGAGAGACCCAGTACTTC

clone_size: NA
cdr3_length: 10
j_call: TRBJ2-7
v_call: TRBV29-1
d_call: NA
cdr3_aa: CSVGEVEQYF
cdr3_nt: TGCAGCGTTGGGGAGGTCGAGCAGTACTTC

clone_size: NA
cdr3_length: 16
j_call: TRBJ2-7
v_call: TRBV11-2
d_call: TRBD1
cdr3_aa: CASSSNRDRGIYEQYF
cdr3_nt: TGTGCCAGCAGCTCGAACCGGGACAGGGGGATCTACGAGCAGTACTTC

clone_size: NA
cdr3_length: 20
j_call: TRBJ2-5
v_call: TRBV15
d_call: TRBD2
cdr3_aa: CATSDGLAGGYRNPRETQYF
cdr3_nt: TGTGCCACCAGCGACGGACTAGCGGGAGGATACCGAAACCCTCGGGAGACCCAGTACTTC

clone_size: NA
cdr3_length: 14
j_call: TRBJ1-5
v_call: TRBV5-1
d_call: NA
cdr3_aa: CASSLGGGNQPQHF
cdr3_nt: TGCGCCAGCAGCTTGGGGGGAGGCAATCAGCCCCAGCATTTT

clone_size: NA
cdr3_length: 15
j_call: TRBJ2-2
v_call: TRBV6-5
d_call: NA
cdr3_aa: CASRSRQFLSGELFF
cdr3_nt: TGTGCCAGCAGATCCCGACAGTTTCTTTCCGGGGAGCTGTTTTTT

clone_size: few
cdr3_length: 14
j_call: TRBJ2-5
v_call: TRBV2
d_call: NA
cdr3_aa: CASSAVRVRETQYF
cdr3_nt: TGTGCCAGCAGTGCTGTCCGGGTACGGGAGACCCAGTACTTC

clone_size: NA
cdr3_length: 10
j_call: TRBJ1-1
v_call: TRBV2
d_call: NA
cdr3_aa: CASREYLAFF
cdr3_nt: TGTGCCAGCAGAGAGTATCTCGCTTTCTTT

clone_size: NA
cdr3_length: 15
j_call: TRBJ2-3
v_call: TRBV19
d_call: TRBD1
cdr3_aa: CASRTGQGRTDTQYF
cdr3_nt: TGTGCCAGTAGGACGGGACAGGGGCGCACAGATACGCAGTATTTT

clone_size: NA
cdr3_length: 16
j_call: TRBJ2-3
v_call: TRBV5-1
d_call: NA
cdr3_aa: CASSLSVGGGADTQYF
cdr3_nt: TGCGCCAGCAGCTTGTCCGTTGGAGGGGGGGCAGATACGCAGTATTTT

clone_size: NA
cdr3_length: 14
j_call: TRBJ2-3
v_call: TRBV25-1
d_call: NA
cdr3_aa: CASSGQISTDTQYF
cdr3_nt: TGTGCCAGCAGTGGTCAGATCAGCACAGATACGCAGTATTTT

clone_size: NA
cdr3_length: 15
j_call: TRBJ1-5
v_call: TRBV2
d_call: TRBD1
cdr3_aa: CASSERDRGNQPQHF
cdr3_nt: TGTGCCAGCAGTGAAAGGGACAGGGGCAATCAGCCCCAGCATTTT

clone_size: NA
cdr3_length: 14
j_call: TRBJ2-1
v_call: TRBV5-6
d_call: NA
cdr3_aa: CASSQPGPYNEQFF
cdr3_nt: TGTGCCAGCAGCCAACCAGGGCCTTACAATGAGCAGTTCTTC

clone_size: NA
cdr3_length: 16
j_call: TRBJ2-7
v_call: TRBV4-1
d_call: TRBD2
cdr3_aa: CASSQETGRYRGEQYF
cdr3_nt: TGCGCCAGCAGCCAAGAAACCGGGAGGTATCGGGGCGAGCAGTACTTC

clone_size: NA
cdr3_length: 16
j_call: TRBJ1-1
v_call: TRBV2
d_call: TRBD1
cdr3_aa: CASSSRQGARDTEAFF
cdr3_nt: TGTGCCAGCAGCTCCCGACAGGGGGCAAGGGACACTGAAGCTTTCTTT

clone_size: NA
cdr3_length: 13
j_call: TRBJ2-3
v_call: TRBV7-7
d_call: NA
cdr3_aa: CASSLEESYTQYF
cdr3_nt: TGTGCTAGCAGCTTAGAAGAGTCCTATACGCAGTATTTT

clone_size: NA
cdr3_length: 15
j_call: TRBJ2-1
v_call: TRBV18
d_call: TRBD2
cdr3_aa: CASSPWASGDNEQFF
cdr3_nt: TGTGCCAGCTCACCATGGGCTAGCGGGGACAATGAGCAGTTCTTC

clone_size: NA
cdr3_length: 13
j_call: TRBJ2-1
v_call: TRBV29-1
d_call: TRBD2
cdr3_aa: CSVPSGNYNEQFF
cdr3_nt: TGCAGCGTCCCCAGCGGGAACTACAATGAGCAGTTCTTC

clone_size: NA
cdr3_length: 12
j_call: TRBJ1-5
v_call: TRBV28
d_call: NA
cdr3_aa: CASSFGRQPQHF
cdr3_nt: TGTGCCAGCAGTTTTGGCAGGCAGCCCCAGCATTTT

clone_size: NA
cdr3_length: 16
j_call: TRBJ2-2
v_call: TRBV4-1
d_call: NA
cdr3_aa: CASSQEAGRNTGELFF
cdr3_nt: TGCGCCAGCAGCCAAGAGGCGGGGAGGAACACCGGGGAGCTGTTTTTT

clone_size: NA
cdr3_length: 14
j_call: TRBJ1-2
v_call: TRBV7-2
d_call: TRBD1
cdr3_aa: CASSQRTGVGGYTF
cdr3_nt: TGTGCCAGCAGCCAGCGGACAGGGGTTGGTGGCTACACCTTC

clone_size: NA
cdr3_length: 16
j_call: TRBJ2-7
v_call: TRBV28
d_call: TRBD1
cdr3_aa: CASSLGRTGVTYEQYF
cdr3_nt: TGTGCCAGCAGTTTAGGAAGGACAGGGGTGACCTACGAGCAGTACTTC

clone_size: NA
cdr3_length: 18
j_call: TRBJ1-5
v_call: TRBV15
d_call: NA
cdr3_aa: CATSGISGTSFSNQPQHF
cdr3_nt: TGTGCCACCAGCGGGATTAGCGGGACATCTTTCAGCAATCAGCCCCAGCATTTT

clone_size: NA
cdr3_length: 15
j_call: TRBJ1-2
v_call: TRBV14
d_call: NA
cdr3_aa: CASSPTGISNYGYTF
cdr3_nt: TGTGCCAGCAGCCCTACAGGGATCTCGAACTATGGCTACACCTTC

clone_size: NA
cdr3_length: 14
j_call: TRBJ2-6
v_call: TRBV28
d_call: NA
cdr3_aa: CASSFHSGANVLTF
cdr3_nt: TGTGCCAGCAGTTTCCACTCTGGGGCCAACGTCCTGACTTTC

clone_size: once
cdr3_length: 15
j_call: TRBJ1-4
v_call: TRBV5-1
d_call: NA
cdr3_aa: CASSRRAGRDEKLFF
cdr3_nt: TGCGCCAGCAGCCGGAGGGCGGGGCGCGATGAAAAACTGTTTTTT

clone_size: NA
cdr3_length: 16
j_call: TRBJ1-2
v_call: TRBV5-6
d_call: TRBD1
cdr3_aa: CASSHTGTGGIYGYTF
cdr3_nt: TGTGCCAGCAGCCACACCGGGACAGGGGGAATCTATGGCTACACCTTC

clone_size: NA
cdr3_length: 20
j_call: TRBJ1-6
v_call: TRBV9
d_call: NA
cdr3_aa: CASSTDLGGAGGSYNSPLHF
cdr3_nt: TGTGCCAGCAGCACCGACCTGGGGGGGGCCGGTGGGTCCTATAATTCACCCCTCCACTTT

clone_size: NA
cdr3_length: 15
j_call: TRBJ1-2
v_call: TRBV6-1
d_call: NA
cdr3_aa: CASSEGEVVVYGYTF
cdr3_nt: TGTGCCAGCAGTGAAGGGGAGGTTGTCGTCTATGGCTACACCTTC

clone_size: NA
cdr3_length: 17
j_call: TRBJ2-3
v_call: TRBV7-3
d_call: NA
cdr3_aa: CASSLTYSGGSTDTQYF
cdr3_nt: TGTGCCAGCAGCTTAACGTACAGCGGAGGGAGCACAGATACGCAGTATTTT

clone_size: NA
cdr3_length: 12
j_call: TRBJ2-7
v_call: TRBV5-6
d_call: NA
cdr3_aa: CASSPGGGEQYF
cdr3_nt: TGTGCCAGCAGCCCGGGGGGCGGCGAGCAGTACTTC

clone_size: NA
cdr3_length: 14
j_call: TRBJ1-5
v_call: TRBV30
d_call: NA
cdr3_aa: CAWSLWGGNQPQHF
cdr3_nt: TGTGCCTGGAGTCTCTGGGGCGGCAATCAGCCCCAGCATTTT

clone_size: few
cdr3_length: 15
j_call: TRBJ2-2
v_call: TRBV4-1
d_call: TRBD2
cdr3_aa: CASSARDYVPGELFF
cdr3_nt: TGCGCCAGCAGCGCCCGGGACTATGTTCCCGGGGAGCTGTTTTTT

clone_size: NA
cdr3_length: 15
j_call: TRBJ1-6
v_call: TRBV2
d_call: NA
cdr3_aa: CASSESSEPNSPLHF
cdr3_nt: TGTGCCAGCAGTGAATCGTCCGAGCCAAATTCACCCCTCCACTTT

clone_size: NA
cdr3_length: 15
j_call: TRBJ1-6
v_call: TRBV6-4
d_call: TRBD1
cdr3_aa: CASSPLGTGSSPLHF
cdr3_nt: TGTGCCAGCAGCCCTCTGGGGACAGGGTCCTCACCCCTCCACTTT